Below, 27 T cell receptor beta chains from the same sample are listed, as sequenced in a study of PD-L1 blockade in urothelial cancer. The data were produced by immunoSEQ multiplex PCR, yet TCRdb's version contains in-frame clones alone and is incomplete. The sample contains 130,000 or so clones, less than 85% of which appear only once. Specified time point: pretreatment peripheral blood. Sample: PBMCs, taken around atezolizumab (anti-PD-L1) treatment. These receptors were collected from a man between 45 and 60 years old with urothelial cancer.

V usage is TRBV23-1 and J usage is TRBJ2-6; TRBD1 matches at 7 bases. TRBV23-1 is annotated as an ORF whose role is uncertain. There are 17 residues in the CDR3. V lost 0 bases, J lost 0 bases, and 2 bases stayed unmatched. CDR3 nucleotide sequence: TGCGCCAGCAGTCAATCGGACAGGCTCTCTGGGGCCAACGTCCTGACTTTC. This sequence encodes CASSQSDRLSGANVLTF.

The CDR3 here is CASRPTGVNTEAFF. The DNA of the CDR3 is TGTGCCAGCAGACCGACAGGGGTGAACACTGAAGCTTTCTTT. The chain recombines TRBV27 with TRBJ1-1; TRBD1 matches at 8 bases. The CDR3 has 14 amino acids. The V and J ends lost 6 bases and 0 bases, in that order; junction bases with no gene match: 3. CDR1 is MNHEY, CDR2 SMNVEV, per germline (reference sequence).

This chain links TRBV19 with TRBJ2-3, with TRBD2 matching 13 bases. The CDR3 extends over 17 amino acids. Unmatched junction bases numbered 6, after V lost 6 bases and J lost 0 bases. CDR1 is LNHDA and CDR2 is SQIVND in the germline V gene (reference sequence). DNA of the CDR3: TGTGCCAGTAGCTCCGGGACTAGCGGGACTAGCACAGATACGCAGTATTTT. It translates to CASSSGTSGTSTDTQYF.

The CDR3 protein is CASGETGGPPADGYTF. The CDR3 DNA follows: TGTGCCAGTGGTGAGACAGGGGGTCCACCAGCAGATGGCTACACCTTC. This sequence joins TRBV19 and TRBJ1-2, with 9 bases matching TRBD1. The CDR3 covers 16 residues. Germline V gene data show CDR1 as LNHDA and CDR2 as SQIVND (reference sequence). The ends lost 8 bases at V and 6 bases at J; junction bases unmatched: 16.

The chain is built from TRBV27 and TRBJ2-1; D is uncertain. Trimming removed 4 bases at V and 5 bases at J, with 3 bases between. Germline loops: CDR1 MNHEY, CDR2 SMNVEV (reference sequence). This CDR3 is built from 11 residues. CDR3 sequence: CASSYNNEQFF. In DNA, the CDR3 is TGTGCCAGCAGTTACAACAATGAGCAGTTCTTC.

The genes are TRBV7-3 and TRBJ2-1; D may be TRBD2 (6 bases). This CDR3 contains 14 residues. Germline values: CDR1 SGHTA, CDR2 FQGTGA. Between the trimmed V and J ends, which lost 5 bases and 9 bases, there was a span of 17 bases. The CDR3 sequence: CASSDPTRIGEQFF. CDR3 DNA sequence: TGTGCCAGCAGCGACCCGACTAGGATCGGTGAGCAGTTCTTC.

This chain connects TRBV30 to TRBJ1-2; no reliable D call. CDR3 length: 12 amino acids. V was pared by 3 bases and J by 7 bases, with 12 bases between. Germline lookup yields CDR1 GTSNPN and CDR2 SVGIG (reference sequence). The CDR3 sequence: CAWRKEGGGYTF. CDR3 coding DNA: TGTGCCTGGAGAAAGGAGGGCGGTGGCTACACCTTC.

The chain combines TRBV28 with TRBJ1-4; D perhaps matches TRBD1 (6 bases). The CDR3 consists of 13 residues. Germline loops: CDR1 MDHEN, CDR2 SYDVKM. The ends were cut back, 3 bases at V and 8 bases at J, with 10 bases in the middle. CDR3 in amino acids: CASSLGAREKLFF. The CDR3 DNA reads as TGTGCCAGCAGTTTGGGGGCTAGAGAAAAACTGTTTTTT.

This clone was detected only once. The CDR3 nucleotides are TGTGCCAGCAGGGCCCAGCGGGAGTGGAATGAGCAGTTCTTC. This translates into CASRAQREWNEQFF. V gene TRBV6-5 combines with J gene TRBJ2-1; 8 bases map to TRBD2. This CDR3 comprises 14 residues. After removal of 6 bases from V and 7 bases from J, the junction contained 8 bases not matched to a gene. The germline V gene has CDR1 MNHEY and CDR2 SVGAGI.

This clone was picked up many times. The chain links TRBV4-2 to TRBJ2-2; 8 bases are a match to TRBD2. The V gene end was trimmed by 4 bases and the J gene end by 2 bases; junction bases not matched to a gene: 3. Germline V lookup: CDR1 LGHNA, CDR2 YNFKEQ. The CDR3 covers 15 residues. CDR3 nucleotide sequence: TGTGCCAGCAGCCTACTAGCGGCTAACACCGGGGAGCTGTTTTTT. This gives the protein CASSLLAANTGELFF.

The V and J genes are TRBV5-1 and TRBJ2-2; D is uncertain. V lost 0 bases to trimming and J lost 4 bases, with 7 bases between them. The V gene's germline CDR1 is SGHRS and CDR2 YFSETQ. This CDR3 has 14 amino acids. CDR3 sequence: CASSLGAATGELFF. The CDR3 nucleotides read TGCGCCAGCAGCTTGGGTGCGGCCACCGGGGAGCTGTTTTTT.

The rearrangement uses TRBV2 and TRBJ2-7; possibly TRBD2 for D (5 bases). The CDR3 is 15 amino acids. Germline CDR1 SNHLY, CDR2 FYNNEI. Trimming shortened V by 4 bases and J by 0 bases, and 13 bases separated the two germline ends. The CDR3 reads CASSGPAVSSYEQYF. The CDR3 DNA follows: TGTGCCAGCAGTGGTCCAGCGGTGAGCTCCTACGAGCAGTACTTC.

The chain joins TRBV6-1 to TRBJ1-3; no clear D. Trimming removed 0 bases at V and 0 bases at J, with 6 bases between. The CDR3 is made up of 15 amino acids. The germline CDR1 and CDR2 sequences are MNHNS and SASEGT. Here the CDR3 reads CASSEASSSGNTIYF. The CDR3 nucleotides read TGTGCCAGCAGTGAAGCATCCAGCTCTGGAAACACCATATATTTT.

The rearrangement links TRBV5-1 to TRBJ1-1; D might be TRBD1 (5 bases). Germline V CDR1 and CDR2: SGHRS, YFSETQ. Trimming stripped 3 bases from V and 1 base from J, with 10 bases between. The CDR3 totals 14 residues. DNA for the CDR3: TGCGCCAGCAGCTCGGGACTCCAGAACACTGAAGCTTTCTTT. It specifies CASSSGLQNTEAFF.

This clone was recorded a few times. This chain connects TRBV6-1 to TRBJ1-6; TRBD1 agrees at 7 bases. V shed 4 bases and J 5 bases; nucleotides not matched to a gene: 8. The CDR3 extends over 16 amino acids. Germline assignment: CDR1 MNHNS and CDR2 SASEGT. The CDR3 sequence: CASSALPGQNNSPLHF. For the CDR3, the DNA is TGTGCCAGCAGTGCCCTACCGGGACAGAATAATTCACCCCTCCACTTT.

The chain uses TRBV29-1 and TRBJ1-1, with TRBD1 matching over 11 bases. The ends lost 3 bases at V and 2 bases at J; junction bases unmatched: 2. This CDR3 is 14 amino acids long. CDR1 is SQVTM and CDR2 is ANQGSEA in the germline V gene. The CDR3 region has the DNA TGCAGCGTTGAGGACAGGGGGCAAAACACTGAAGCTTTCTTT. This gives the protein CSVEDRGQNTEAFF.

The V call is TRBV2, the J call TRBJ1-1; TRBD1 matches 7 bases. The CDR3 extends over 14 amino acids. V was clipped by 8 bases and J by 0 bases; unmatched bases: 6. Germline-derived CDR1 and CDR2 are SNHLY and FYNNEI. The DNA of the CDR3 is TGTGCCAGCCGCTACAGGGGACTGAACACTGAAGCTTTCTTT. Translated: CASRYRGLNTEAFF. Drawing the rest from reference TRBV2 and TRBJ1-1, the complete variable domain is EPEVTQTPSHQVTQMGQEVILRCVPISNHLYFYWYRQILGQKVEFLVSFYNNEISEKSEIFDDQFSVERPDGSNFTLKIRSTKLEDSAMYFCASRYRGLNTEAFFGQGTRLTVV.

This clone has just one count. V is TRBV13 and J is TRBJ2-7; the match to TRBD1 covers 7 bases. There are 16 residues in the CDR3. Germline-derived CDR1 and CDR2 are PRHDT and FYEKMQ (reference sequence). Trimming took 4 bases from V and 4 from J; bases not matched to a gene: 13. The CDR3 reads CASSSSTRDREYEQYF. As DNA, the CDR3 is TGTGCCAGCAGCTCCTCAACCCGGGACAGAGAGTACGAGCAGTACTTC.

The chain has TRBV28 and TRBJ2-2, with no clear D. Germline V gene lookup returns CDR1 MDHEN and CDR2 SYDVKM. V was pared by 6 bases and J by 0 bases, with 17 bases between. There are 17 residues in the CDR3. The CDR3 region is CASSITRRSANTGELFF. The CDR3 bases are TGTGCCAGCAGCATCACCCGGCGGAGCGCGAACACCGGGGAGCTGTTTTTT.

The chain carries TRBV10-1 and TRBJ1-5, with D perhaps TRBD1 (5 bases). Germline loops: CDR1 WNHNN, CDR2 SYGVQD (reference sequence). The CDR3 runs to 17 residues. V gave up 2 bases and J gave up 0 bases, with 14 bases separating them. In DNA, the CDR3 is TGCGCCAGCAGTGAGGGTCAGGGCCCCTATAGCAATCAGCCCCAGCATTTT. This translates into CASSEGQGPYSNQPQHF.

V gene TRBV7-3 combines with J gene TRBJ2-3; possible D gene TRBD1, 5 bases. Germline CDR1 SGHTA, CDR2 FQGTGA. This CDR3 spans 16 amino acids. The ends were cut back, 3 bases at V and 2 bases at J, with 15 bases in the middle. Here the CDR3 DNA reads TGTGCCAGCAGCTTGCAGGGCAGATTGGACACAGATACGCAGTATTTT. Protein product: CASSLQGRLDTDTQYF.

The gene calls are TRBV18 and TRBJ2-3, with TRBD2 matching 12 bases. Per germline, CDR1 KGHSH and CDR2 LQKENI. The CDR3 covers 18 residues. The V segment lost 5 bases and the J segment 2 bases; nucleotides outside the gene matches: 11. The CDR3 protein is CASSSSRTSGRTTDTQYF. CDR3 bases: TGTGCCAGCTCATCATCCCGCACTAGCGGGAGGACCACAGATACGCAGTATTTT.

This rearrangement joins TRBV28 to TRBJ2-7, with D maybe TRBD2 (5 bases). The V gene's germline CDR1 is MDHEN and CDR2 SYDVKM. With 5 bases removed from V and 5 bases from J, the gap between germline ends came to 16 bases. This CDR3 has 14 amino acids. The DNA for the CDR3 is TGTGCCAGCAGTCCCGGACTCGTCGGAAACGAGCAGTACTTC. Translation gives CASSPGLVGNEQYF.

This chain uses TRBV6-1 with TRBJ2-7, with D maybe TRBD1 (5 bases). The CDR3 extends over 12 amino acids. V was pared by 7 bases and J by 4 bases, with 11 bases between. Germline loops: CDR1 MNHNS, CDR2 SASEGT. The CDR3 reads CASTGLVYEQYF. CDR3 DNA: TGTGCCAGCACAGGGCTTGTTTACGAGCAGTACTTC.

Only a few counts were recorded for this clone. The V call is TRBV28, the J call TRBJ2-7; 10 bases are shared with TRBD1. This CDR3 spans 15 amino acids. J was trimmed by 6 bases and V by 7 bases; bases with no gene match: 12. Germline CDR1 is MDHEN and CDR2 is SYDVKM. CDR3 sequence reads: CASNPLGGTGVEQYF. The CDR3 bases are TGTGCCAGCAACCCCCTAGGAGGGACAGGGGTCGAGCAGTACTTC.

The gene calls are TRBV11-1 and TRBJ2-3; no reliable D call. V dropped 3 bases and J dropped 6 bases, with 4 bases sitting between them. The CDR3 runs to 11 residues. Germline V gene data show CDR1 as SGHAT and CDR2 as FQDESV (reference sequence). CDR3 coding DNA: TGTGCCAGCAGCTTCCGTGATACGCAGTATTTT. The encoded protein is CASSFRDTQYF.

The chain combines TRBV11-3 with TRBJ2-2, with 7 bases that match TRBD1. Germline loops: CDR1 SGHNT, CDR2 YENEEA. The V segment lost 4 bases and the J segment 2 bases; nucleotides outside the gene matches: 4. The CDR3 contains 15 residues. DNA for the CDR3: TGTGCCAGCAGCTCTGGGACAGCTAACACCGGGGAGCTGTTTTTT. Translated: CASSSGTANTGELFF.